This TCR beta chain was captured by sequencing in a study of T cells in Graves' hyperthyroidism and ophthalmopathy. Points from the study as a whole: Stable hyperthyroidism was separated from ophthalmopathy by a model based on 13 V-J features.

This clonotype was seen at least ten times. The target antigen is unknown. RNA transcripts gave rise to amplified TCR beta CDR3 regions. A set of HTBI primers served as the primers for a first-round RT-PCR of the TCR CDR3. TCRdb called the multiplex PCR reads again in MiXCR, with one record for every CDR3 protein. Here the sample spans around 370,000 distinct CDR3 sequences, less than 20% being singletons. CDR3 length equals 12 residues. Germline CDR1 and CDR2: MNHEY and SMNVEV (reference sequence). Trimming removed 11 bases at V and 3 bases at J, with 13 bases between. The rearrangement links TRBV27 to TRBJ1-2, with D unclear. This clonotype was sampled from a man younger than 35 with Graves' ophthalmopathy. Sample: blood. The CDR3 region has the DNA TGTGCCCCCTTAGGGCGCGACTATGGCTACACCTTC. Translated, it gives CAPLGRDYGYTF.